The rows below give T cell receptor beta chains drawn from one sample of a study of cytomegalovirus exposure and HLA in healthy donors. Profiled with immunoSEQ multiplex PCR; TCRdb holds only in-frame clones, not every one. This sample carries about 210,000 clones, about four fifths of them seen once, and the ten largest clones take around 9.6%. Sequencing was done on a sample of PBMCs. All receptors derive from a woman in her 50s in good health and CMV-seropositive. CDR3s include the opening cysteine and the closing phenylalanine or tryptophan. A D gene is named only where the DNA matches it firmly. Expanded clones are given a class, and other clones once, few, many or no size at all.

length	J	size	D	V	CDR3	DNA
13	TRBJ2-7	-	-	TRBV19	CASSSGLSYEQYF	TGTGCCAGTAGTTCCGGGTTGTCCTACGAACAGTACTTC
14	TRBJ2-2	-	-	TRBV28	CASSWTVKPGELFF	TGTGCCAGCAGTTGGACAGTTAAGCCCGGGGAGCTGTTTTTT
15	TRBJ1-4	-	TRBD1	TRBV6-5	CASSYGQATNEKLFF	TGTGCCAGCAGTTACGGACAGGCAACTAATGAAAAACTGTTTTTT
16	TRBJ1-5	-	TRBD1	TRBV7-2	CASSLGQVYGNQPQHF	TGTGCCAGCAGCCTGGGACAGGTCTATGGCAATCAGCCCCAGCATTTT
11	TRBJ1-3	-	-	TRBV6-6	CATTEGNTIYF	TGTGCCACCACTGAAGGAAACACCATATATTTT
14	TRBJ2-7	-	TRBD2	TRBV9	CASSVEVGGDEQYF	TGTGCCAGCAGCGTAGAGGTCGGGGGGGACGAGCAGTACTTC
13	TRBJ2-5	-	-	TRBV7-2	CASSRQSEETQYF	TGTGCCAGCAGCCGACAGAGTGAAGAGACCCAGTACTTC
14	TRBJ1-5	few	-	TRBV19	CASSIGQGNQPQHF	TGTGCCAGTAGTATCGGGCAGGGTAATCAGCCCCAGCATTTT
16	TRBJ1-1	-	TRBD1	TRBV13	CASRRGDRGENTEAFF	TGTGCCAGCAGACGGGGAGACAGGGGGGAGAACACTGAAGCTTTCTTT
13	TRBJ2-2	few	-	TRBV7-7	CASQRSNTGELFF	TGTGCCAGCCAGCGGTCGAACACCGGGGAGCTGTTTTTT
13	TRBJ1-1	few	-	TRBV7-2	CASMNNGETEAFF	TGTGCCAGCATGAATAACGGGGAGACTGAAGCTTTCTTT
15	TRBJ2-1	-	TRBD2	TRBV7-9	CASSLLAGAYNEQFF	TGTGCCAGCAGCTTACTAGCGGGGGCTTACAATGAGCAGTTCTTC
13	TRBJ2-7	-	TRBD1	TRBV12-5	CAPGQWDPYEQYF	TGTGCCCCGGGACAGTGGGATCCCTACGAGCAGTACTTC
13	TRBJ1-1	-	TRBD1	TRBV5-4	CASGREGAAEAFF	TGTGCCAGCGGCCGGGAGGGGGCTGCTGAAGCTTTCTTT
13	TRBJ2-3	-	-	TRBV27	CASSPSGGDTQYF	TGTGCCAGCAGTCCCTCCGGAGGTGATACGCAGTATTTT
15	TRBJ1-2	-	TRBD1	TRBV6-5	CASSRQGALNYGYTF	TGTGCCAGCAGTCGACAGGGAGCGCTTAACTATGGCTACACCTTC
15	TRBJ2-6	-	-	TRBV19	CASSLEVGGANVLTF	TGTGCCAGTAGTCTTGAGGTAGGCGGGGCCAACGTCCTGACTTTC
14	TRBJ1-1	-	TRBD1	TRBV7-9	CASSLDRGLTEAFF	TGTGCCAGCAGCTTAGACAGGGGGCTAACTGAAGCTTTCTTT
13	TRBJ1-2	-	-	TRBV19	CASSIAQGYGYTF	TGTGCCAGTAGTATCGCGCAGGGCTATGGCTACACCTTC
15	TRBJ1-1	few	-	TRBV19	CASTVGGALNTEAFF	TGTGCCAGTACCGTAGGGGGGGCGTTGAACACTGAAGCTTTCTTT
15	TRBJ1-5	few	-	TRBV4-1	CASSQDQNSNQPQHF	TGCGCCAGCAGCCAAGACCAGAATAGCAATCAGCCCCAGCATTTT
13	TRBJ1-1	-	-	TRBV7-2	CASSLIRDTEAFF	TGTGCCAGCAGCTTAATCAGGGACACTGAAGCTTTCTTT